The next 7 T cell receptor beta chains were all read from a single sample in a study of STAT5B mutations in CD4+ large granular lymphocyte leukemia. Produced via immunoSEQ multiplex PCR; TCRdb's table is partial and in-frame only. The sample yields roughly 46,000 clones, about 80% seen once. The sequencing input was CD4+ T cells from blood buffy coats. All receptors come from a human donor in good health.

V is TRBV7-9 and J is TRBJ1-1; TRBD1 might be the D (5 bases). V dropped 6 bases and J dropped 1 base, with 9 bases sitting between them. Germline assignment: CDR1 SEHNR and CDR2 FQNEAQ (reference sequence). This CDR3 region has 13 residues. This CDR3 is CASRVGGNTEAFF. The CDR3 region has the DNA TGTGCCAGCAGGGTGGGGGGGAACACTGAAGCTTTCTTT.

The chain joins TRBV9 to TRBJ1-6; D unresolved. This CDR3 region has 13 residues. V lost 4 bases to trimming and J lost 10 bases, with 12 bases between them. The V gene's germline CDR1 is SGDLS and CDR2 YYNGEE. The CDR3 region is CASSPGGRSPLHF. In DNA, the CDR3 is TGTGCCAGCAGCCCCGGAGGGAGATCACCCCTCCACTTT.

The V call is TRBV6-4, the J call TRBJ2-2, with D possibly matching TRBD1 (5 bases). Germline CDR1 reads MRHNA; CDR2 reads SNTAGT. This CDR3 comprises 19 residues. V was trimmed by 0 bases and J by 6 bases, leaving 23 bases between them. CDR3 nucleotides: TGTGCCAGCAGTGACTCGACAGAACGAAGACGCGATCGGTCCGGGGAGCTGTTTTTT. Protein: CASSDSTERRRDRSGELFF.

The table lists this clone with a count of one. This chain connects TRBV27 to TRBJ1-2, with TRBD1 as a possible D gene (5 bases). V was clipped by 4 bases and J by 8 bases, with 14 bases between them. There are 13 residues in the CDR3. CDR1 and CDR2 from the germline V gene are MNHEY and SMNVEV (reference sequence). The CDR3 spells CASSWDLTEGYTF. The CDR3 coding sequence is TGTGCCAGCAGTTGGGACCTGACGGAGGGCTACACCTTC.

The chain joins TRBV11-1 to TRBJ2-7, with TRBD1 as a possible D gene (6 bases). CDR1 SGHAT and CDR2 FQDESV come from the germline V gene (reference sequence). V lost 3 bases, J lost 0 bases, and 9 bases lay in between. CDR3 size: 14 residues. The CDR3 sequence: CASSLGHISYEQYF. The CDR3 region has the DNA TGTGCCAGCAGCTTGGGACACATCTCCTACGAGCAGTACTTC.

In this sample, this clone turned up a few times. The chain combines TRBV5-4 with TRBJ2-7; D gene ambiguous. Trimming stripped 5 bases from V and 2 bases from J, with 8 bases between. The CDR3 extends over 12 amino acids. The germline CDR1 and CDR2 sequences are SGHNT and YYREEE (reference sequence). As DNA, the CDR3 is TGTGCCAGCAGTACGGCAACCTACGAGCAGTACTTC. Residues: CASSTATYEQYF.

The chain carries TRBV6-1 and TRBJ2-1, with 7 nucleotides matching TRBD1. This CDR3 comprises 14 residues. V lost 6 bases, J lost 3 bases, and 5 bases stayed unmatched. CDR1 is MNHNS, CDR2 SASEGT, per germline. The CDR3 DNA is TGTGCCAGCAGCCTTTCAGGGGGCTACAATGAGCAGTTCTTC. Translated, it gives CASSLSGGYNEQFF.